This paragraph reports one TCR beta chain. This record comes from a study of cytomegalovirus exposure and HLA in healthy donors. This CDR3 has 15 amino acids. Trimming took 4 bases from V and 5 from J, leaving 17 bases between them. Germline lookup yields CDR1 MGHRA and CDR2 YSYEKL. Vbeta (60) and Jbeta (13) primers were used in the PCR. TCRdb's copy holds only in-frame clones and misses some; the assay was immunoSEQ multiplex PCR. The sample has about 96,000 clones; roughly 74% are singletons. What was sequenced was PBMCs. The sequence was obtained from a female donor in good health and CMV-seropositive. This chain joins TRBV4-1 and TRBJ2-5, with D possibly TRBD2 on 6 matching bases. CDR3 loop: CASSPLLLARETQYF. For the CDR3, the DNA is TGCGCCAGCAGCCCACTCCTACTAGCACGCGAGACCCAGTACTTC.